This T cell receptor (beta chain) was recorded in a study of CD8+ T cells in alopecia areata. General study results and limits: Scalp sequencing captures resident alphabeta T cells of normal skin too. More clonal than normal scalp was lesional scalp, particularly alopecia totalis/universalis. Tofacitinib did not eliminate many expanded lesional clones from scalp or blood.

Germline V lookup: CDR1 SGHTA, CDR2 FQGNSA. The CDR3 is 16 amino acids. The trim removed 1 base at V and 5 bases at J, leaving 7 bases unmatched. This clone appeared a few times. Its antigen is not identified. Treatment given: oral pan-JAK inhibitor, 5-10 mg twice daily. The study team obtained lesional scalp punch biopsies and peripheral blood from alopecia areata patients. Following RNA extraction, reverse transcription yielded cDNA that acted as the sequencing template. This table comes from immunoSEQ multiplex PCR, and its TCRdb copy is limited to in-frame clones, with some not included. This sample has a few hundred thousand clones; roughly 40% occur once, and the top ten carry around 2.5%.

The origin of this receptor is a human donor with alopecia areata. The sequenced sample was CD4+ T cells sorted from blood, obtained at approximately week 36, from a patient treated with tofacitinib. The V gene is TRBV7-2, the J gene TRBJ2-5, with 10 bases identical to TRBD2. CDR3 bases: TGTGCCAGCAGCTTAGGGTTTACTAGCGGGATGGAGACCCAGTACTTC. It translates to CASSLGFTSGMETQYF.